This record covers a single T cell receptor (beta chain). Its antigen is as yet unknown. A junction end diverges from the germline sequence, so it may reflect a read error. This entry is derived from a study of CD8+CD57+ T cells in acquired aplastic anemia. Across the study: The sorted CD4+ and CD8+ cells yielded an average around 3 ug of DNA. Study findings and constraints: Overlapping CD8+ CDR3 repertoires of patients and controls contained some 27 shared sequences. With respect to CD8+ Simpson's diversity, patients and controls did not differ significantly.

TCR beta VDJ and CDR3 profiles were obtained from a genomic DNA template. TCRdb processed the reads anew with MiXCR; each CDR3 protein has one entry. The sample carries around 150,000 distinct CDR3 sequences, around 40% recorded once. The TCR sequence derives from a human donor in good health. Sequencing was done on a sample of sorted CD4+, CD8+, or CD8+CD57+ T cells (not recorded which) from PBMCs.

CDR3 sequence reads: CACSPQGAGGPSAEQFF. For the CDR3, the DNA is TGTGCCTGCAGTCCACAGGGGGCGGGAGGGCCAAGTGCTGAGCAGTTCTTC. The V call is TRBV14, the J call TRBJ2-1; D tentatively fits TRBD1 or TRBD2 (9 bases each). CDR3 length equals 17 residues. Germline-derived CDR1 and CDR2 are SGHDN and FVKESK.